The 30 T cell receptor beta chains below were found in one sample sequenced in a study of T cells in Graves' hyperthyroidism and ophthalmopathy (dated by TCRdb to between 2019 and 2020). The library was generated by multiplex PCR. The instrument given in TCRdb is Illumina HiSeq 2000. The TCR beta CDR3 regions were amplified from RNA transcripts. The TCR CDR3 was subjected to a first round of RT-PCR using the HTBI primer set and the Qiagen OneStep RT-PCR kit. The public reads were reanalyzed by TCRdb: fastp trimming at Q25, MiXCR alignment, in-frame beta chains only. Rows with one shared CDR3 protein collapse into an entry with the most common genes and DNA. This sample gives some 570,000 distinct CDR3 sequences in total; approximately 15% of them show up just once. About 7% of the sample belongs to the ten largest clones. The source material was blood. All receptors derive from a woman in her late teens or twenties with Graves' ophthalmopathy.

This clonotype was recorded many times. V usage is TRBV12-3 or TRBV12-4 and J usage is TRBJ2-7; 10 nucleotides match TRBD2. This CDR3 has 15 residues. The junction had 10 bases not matched to a gene; V was cut back by 5 bases and J by 6 bases. The chain's CDR3 is CASSASGSSAGEQYF. In DNA form, the CDR3 reads TGTGCCAGCAGTGCTAGCGGGAGTTCAGCGGGCGAGCAGTACTTC.

This clonotype came up many times. The V gene is TRBV11-1, the J gene TRBJ1-2, with a tentative D call TRBD1 (6 bases). Germline V gene sequence: CDR1 SGHAT, CDR2 FQDESV (reference sequence). The CDR3 contains 12 residues. The germline V and J ends were trimmed by 4 bases and 5 bases, with 8 bases remaining between them. CDR3 protein: CASSSGQYGYTF. CDR3 sequence (DNA): TGTGCCAGCAGCTCCGGACAGTATGGCTACACCTTC. The variable domain in full, with the rest retrieved from reference TRBV11-1 and TRBJ1-2, is EAEVAQSPRYKITEKSQAVAFWCDPISGHATLYWYRQILGQGPELLVQFQDESVVDDSQLPKDRFSAERLKGVDSTLKIQPAELGDSAMYLCASSSGQYGYTFGSGTRLTVV.

Note on this clonotype: A much larger clone differs by one base, so this may be a read error. In DNA, the CDR3 is TGCGCCAGCAGTGAACAGGGGTGGGAGACCCAGTACTTC. Residues: CASSEQGWETQYF. V is TRBV10-2 and J is TRBJ2-5, with TRBD1 identical over 7 bases. Germline V gene data show CDR1 as WSHSY and CDR2 as SAAADI. The trim removed 3 bases at V and 5 bases at J, leaving 3 bases unmatched. The CDR3 extends over 13 amino acids.

This clonotype has a count of ten or more. CDR3 region: CSAETTHTQYF. For the CDR3, the DNA is TGCAGTGCCGAGACGACCCATACGCAGTATTTT. The chain carries TRBV20-1 and TRBJ2-3; D remains ambiguous. Between the trimmed V and J ends, which lost 6 bases and 7 bases, there was a span of 11 bases. CDR3 size: 11 residues. The germline gives CDR1 DFQATT, CDR2 SNEGSKA (reference sequence).

This clonotype has just a few counts. V gene TRBV7-9 combines with J gene TRBJ1-5; 7 bases are a match to TRBD1. CDR3 length equals 15 residues. Germline values: CDR1 SEHNR, CDR2 FQNEAQ (reference sequence). V lost 4 bases, J lost 3 bases, and 6 bases stayed unmatched. DNA of the CDR3: TGTGCCAGCAGCTCCACCACAGGGGCCAATCAGCCCCAGCATTTT. It translates to CASSSTTGANQPQHF.

V gene TRBV28 combines with J gene TRBJ2-6; 7 bases are a match to TRBD1. CDR3 length: 15 amino acids. Germline values: CDR1 MDHEN, CDR2 SYDVKM. V trimming: 9 bases; J trimming: 0 bases; junction bases outside the gene matches: 5. The CDR3 loop reads CASAYRGSGANVLTF. The CDR3 bases are TGTGCCAGTGCTTACAGGGGCTCTGGGGCCAACGTCCTGACTTTC.

This clonotype was observed many times. The chain carries TRBV12-3 or TRBV12-4 and TRBJ2-7; TRBD2 matches 8 bases. J gave up 3 bases and V 6 bases, and 7 bases lay outside the gene matches. This CDR3 contains 14 residues. The CDR3 is CASRTSGIFYEQYF. In nucleotides, the CDR3 is TGTGCCAGCAGAACTAGCGGAATATTCTACGAGCAGTACTTC.

This clonotype was observed many times. V and J are TRBV20-1 and TRBJ2-5; 9 bases match TRBD2. CDR3 length: 21 amino acids. V was pared by 0 bases and J by 2 bases, with 22 bases of the junction left unmatched. The V gene's germline CDR1 is DFQATT and CDR2 SNEGSKA (reference sequence). CDR3 in amino acids: CSAREPNDFSGRPDLQETQYF. CDR3 DNA sequence: TGCAGTGCTAGAGAACCGAACGACTTCAGCGGGAGGCCCGATCTTCAAGAGACCCAGTACTTC.

This clonotype was detected ten times or more. This chain connects TRBV24-1 to TRBJ1-1, with D perhaps TRBD1 (5 bases). V lost 2 bases to trimming and J lost 6 bases, with 12 bases between them. The CDR3 runs to 14 residues. Looked up from germline, CDR1 is KGHDR and CDR2 is SFDVKD. In DNA form, the CDR3 reads TGTGCCACCAGTGATTCGGGGGTAGGTCCTGAAGCTTTCTTT. It is translated as CATSDSGVGPEAFF.

There are many counts of this clonotype. The chain uses TRBV19 and TRBJ1-2; a weak D match, TRBD1 (6 bases). Trimming took off 5 bases at V and 4 bases at J, with 14 bases between the two ends. Germline CDR1 LNHDA, CDR2 SQIVND (reference sequence). The CDR3 spans 14 residues. The CDR3 nucleotides read TGTGCCAGTAGTGTTGAGACAGGCATCTATGGCTACACCTTC. Its protein product is CASSVETGIYGYTF.

The sample holds a few counts of this clonotype. This rearrangement joins TRBV7-6 to TRBJ1-1; D gene unclear. Trimming left V 2 bases short and J 4 bases short, with 11 bases between. CDR3 length: 14 amino acids. Germline V lookup: CDR1 SGHVS, CDR2 FNYEAQ. CDR3: CASSLNPEITEAFF. In nucleotides, the CDR3 is TGTGCCAGCAGCTTAAATCCCGAAATCACTGAAGCTTTCTTT.

This chain uses TRBV25-1 with TRBJ2-7, with a weak D call TRBD2 (7 bases). Germline V CDR1 and CDR2: MGHDK, SYGVNS. The CDR3 contains 14 residues. V dropped 7 bases and J dropped 5 bases, with 18 bases sitting between them. This CDR3 is CASTPWGGANEQYF. The CDR3 bases are TGTGCCAGCACCCCGTGGGGGGGGGCCAACGAGCAGTACTTC.

This clonotype was found many times. The rearrangement links TRBV7-9 to TRBJ2-3, with 11 bases lining up with TRBD2. Germline assignment: CDR1 SEHNR and CDR2 FQNEAQ (reference sequence). Trimming at V came to 2 bases and at J to 1 base, leaving 5 bases not matched to a gene. The length of the CDR3 is 17 residues. The CDR3 nucleotides read TGTGCCAGCAGCTTAACTAGCGGGAGTAGGGGCACAGATACGCAGTATTTT. Residues: CASSLTSGSRGTDTQYF. The full variable domain, in which reference TRBV7-9 and TRBJ2-3 provide the parts outside the CDR3, is DTGVSQNPRHKITKRGQNVTFRCDPISEHNRLYWYRQTLGQGPEFLTYFQNEAQLEKSRLLSDRFSAERPKGSFSTLEIQRTEQGDSAMYLCASSLTSGSRGTDTQYFGPGTRLTVL.

This clonotype was observed at least ten times. The chain combines TRBV28 with TRBJ2-7; TRBD1 aligns across 9 bases. Trimming took 2 bases from V and 2 from J; bases not matched to a gene: 7. Germline CDR1 MDHEN, CDR2 SYDVKM. CDR3 length: 16 amino acids. The chain's CDR3 is CASSLDPRQGAYEQYF. CDR3 bases: TGTGCCAGCAGTTTAGACCCGAGACAGGGGGCCTACGAGCAGTACTTC.

This clonotype was counted at least ten times. This chain links TRBV20-1 with TRBJ1-6, with TRBD1 matching 7 bases. The germline V gene has CDR1 DFQATT and CDR2 SNEGSKA (reference sequence). CDR3 size: 17 residues. V shed 0 bases, J shed 7 bases, and the junction held 12 bases outside the gene matches. CDR3 region: CSARDPGRDRVNSPLHF. In DNA form, the CDR3 reads TGCAGTGCTAGAGACCCCGGCCGGGACAGAGTAAATTCACCCCTCCACTTT.

This clonotype was detected many times. The chain joins TRBV20-1 to TRBJ2-1, with a tentative D call TRBD1 (6 bases). CDR1 and CDR2 from the germline V gene are DFQATT and SNEGSKA (reference sequence). The CDR3 runs 13 residues. Between the trimmed V and J ends, which lost 4 bases and 5 bases, there was a span of 12 bases. CDR3 protein: CSATTGRHNEQFF. The DNA for the CDR3 is TGCAGTGCTACCACAGGGCGCCACAATGAGCAGTTCTTC.

This rearrangement joins TRBV20-1 to TRBJ2-7; TRBD1 agrees at 8 bases. The length of the CDR3 is 14 residues. CDR1 and CDR2 from the germline V gene are DFQATT and SNEGSKA (reference sequence). J lost 1 base, V lost 7 bases, and 9 bases had no gene match. CDR3 sequence (DNA): TGCAGTGTTGGAAGGACAGGGCCTTCCTACGAGCAGTACTTC. Translating gives CSVGRTGPSYEQYF.

This clonotype was counted many times. J is TRBJ2-1 and V is TRBV12-3 or TRBV12-4; the D is unclear. V lost 6 bases and J lost 7, with 10 bases in between. CDR3 length equals 12 residues. CDR3 sequence (DNA): TGTGCCAGCAGATCTAGAGCGAATGAGCAGTTCTTC. Protein product: CASRSRANEQFF.

This clonotype was seen ten or more times. V is TRBV11-3 and J is TRBJ1-5; D is undetermined. This CDR3 is built from 18 residues. CDR1 is SGHNT, CDR2 YENEEA, per germline. The V end was cut by 0 bases, the J end by 4 bases, with 19 bases between. CDR3 region: CASSLDRYTAVINQPQHF. The DNA of the CDR3 is TGTGCCAGCAGCTTAGATAGGTACACGGCAGTTATTAATCAGCCCCAGCATTTT.

This clonotype was found many times. The rearrangement joins TRBV12-3 or TRBV12-4 to TRBJ2-5; either TRBD1 or TRBD2 may fit D (6 bases each). V lost 3 bases to trimming and J lost 1 base, with 18 bases between them. The CDR3 runs to 17 residues. The chain's CDR3 is CASSLGGTGSFQETQYF. The CDR3 DNA reads TGTGCCAGCAGTTTGGGGGGAACAGGGAGTTTCCAAGAGACCCAGTACTTC.

The rearrangement links TRBV5-1 to TRBJ2-1; 9 positions match TRBD1. The CDR3 is 16 amino acids. CDR1 and CDR2 (germline): SGHRS, YFSETQ. After removal of 3 bases from V and 13 bases from J, the junction contained 17 bases not matched to a gene. The CDR3 sequence: CASSWHRDRAPPEQFF. CDR3 DNA: TGCGCCAGCAGCTGGCACCGGGACAGGGCCCCACCGGAACAGTTCTTC.

This clonotype turned up a few times. This chain links TRBV29-1 with TRBJ2-7; TRBD1 matches 11 bases. V shed 6 bases and J 4 bases; nucleotides not matched to a gene: 11. The CDR3 consists of 15 residues. The germline CDR1 and CDR2 sequences are SQVTM and ANQGSEA. CDR3 sequence reads: CSVPNSGQGEYEQYF. In DNA form, the CDR3 reads TGCAGCGTACCAAACTCGGGACAGGGGGAATACGAGCAGTACTTC.

The table lists this clonotype with many counts. The chain recombines TRBV11-2 with TRBJ1-2, with D unresolved. Germline loops: CDR1 SGHAT, CDR2 FQNNGV. The CDR3 spans 15 residues. V shed 1 base and J shed 0 bases, with 9 bases lying between them. CDR3 residues: CASSLGYQANYGYTF. The CDR3 DNA is TGTGCCAGCAGCTTAGGTTACCAGGCTAACTATGGCTACACCTTC.

This clonotype was observed many times. This chain connects TRBV24-1 to TRBJ2-1, with 8 nucleotides matching TRBD2. Trimming took 3 bases from V and 8 from J; bases not matched to a gene: 14. The CDR3 runs 17 residues. Germline loops: CDR1 KGHDR, CDR2 SFDVKD. The CDR3 DNA is TGTGCCACCAGTGATACCCTTTTAGCGGGATCTGGGGATGAGCAGTTCTTC. Its translation: CATSDTLLAGSGDEQFF.

The chain recombines TRBV6-2 or TRBV6-3 with TRBJ2-3, with 9 bases matching TRBD2. The V and J ends lost 8 bases and 10 bases, in that order; junction bases with no gene match: 10. Germline V gives CDR1 MNHEY, CDR2 SVGEGT. The CDR3 extends over 13 amino acids. The CDR3 coding sequence is TGTGCCAGCCCCGAGATAGCGGGAGAAGCGCAGTATTTT. Amino acid sequence: CASPEIAGEAQYF.

This clonotype was observed a few times. In nucleotides, the CDR3 is TGTGCCAGCAGGGTCCGACCGGGACTCAACTCCTACGAGCAGTACTTC. Amino acids: CASRVRPGLNSYEQYF. The chain uses TRBV6-1 and TRBJ2-7; D is possibly TRBD2 (6 bases). V was pared by 6 bases and J by 0 bases, with 18 bases between. CDR3 length equals 16 residues. From germline, CDR1 is MNHNS and CDR2 SASEGT.

Ten or more counts support this clonotype. The chain recombines TRBV6-1 with TRBJ1-2; D remains unclear. This CDR3 has 13 amino acids. Trimming left V 10 bases short and J 4 bases short, with 16 bases between. Germline lookup yields CDR1 MNHNS and CDR2 SASEGT. The CDR3 sequence is CATRGSTRYGYTF. The CDR3 DNA sequence: TGTGCCACCAGAGGATCAACACGCTATGGCTACACCTTC.

V usage is TRBV4-1 and J usage is TRBJ2-5, with D tentatively TRBD1 or TRBD2 (6 bases each). Germline CDR1 reads MGHRA; CDR2 reads YSYEKL. The length of the CDR3 is 14 residues. Trimming shortened V by 4 bases and J by 5 bases, and 14 bases separated the two germline ends. For the CDR3, the DNA is TGCGCCAGCAGCCCAAGTTGGAGGGGGGAGACCCAGTACTTC. Protein: CASSPSWRGETQYF.

This clonotype was found a few times. The gene calls are TRBV5-5 and TRBJ2-1; tentatively, D is TRBD2 (5 bases). The ends were cut back, 1 base at V and 6 bases at J, with 14 bases in the middle. From germline, CDR1 is SGHKS and CDR2 YYEKEE (reference sequence). There are 15 residues in the CDR3. The CDR3 DNA reads as TGTGCCAGCAGCTTGTTTACTAGTATCTTCAATGAGCAGTTCTTC. It yields the protein CASSLFTSIFNEQFF.

This clonotype has ten or more counts. The chain uses TRBV19 and TRBJ2-3; 7 bases line up with TRBD2. The CDR3 contains 15 residues. V dropped 1 base and J dropped 2; count of bases not matched to a gene: 3. Per the germline V gene, CDR1 is LNHDA and CDR2 is SQIVND (reference sequence). The CDR3 nucleotides read TGTGCCAGTAGTATAGCGGGAGGATTCACAGATACGCAGTATTTT. Its protein is CASSIAGGFTDTQYF.